The T cell receptor (beta chain) described here comes from a study of blood T cell repertoires in COVID-19. Germline lookup yields CDR1 MNHEY and CDR2 SVGAGI. After removal of 6 bases from V and 4 bases from J, the junction contained 5 bases not matched to a gene. The CDR3 spans 14 residues. TCRdb's table, derived via immunoSEQ multiplex PCR, lists solely in-frame clones and lacks some. The table lists about 350,000 clones, roughly nine tenths of them singletons. Seattle cases were enrolled at active infection and followed longitudinally. This receptor was obtained from a woman in her fifties or sixties with COVID-19, enrolled during active disease. The chain combines TRBV6-5 with TRBJ1-4, with 7 bases lining up with TRBD1. Specimen: peripheral blood. The CDR3 region is CASSPGQRNEKLFF. The CDR3 DNA reads TGTGCCAGCAGCCCGGGACAGCGTAATGAAAAACTGTTTTTT.